These T cell receptor beta chains were read from a single sample in a study of early T cells in non-severe SARS-CoV-2 infection. TCRdb re-analysed the 5' RACE reads in MiXCR, keeping a single row per CDR3 protein. The top ten hold roughly 15% of the sample, which has 70,000 to 85,000 distinct CDR3 sequences, roughly 12% seen once. This specimen consisted of whole blood, obtained at baseline. Source of these receptors: an adult who was a healthcare worker with PCR-confirmed SARS-CoV-2 infection or an uninfected control (not recorded which). The donor label of this sample is uncertain. The CDR3 runs from the conserved cysteine through the conserved F or W. D genes are given only for firm matches. Clone size is shown for a subset of rows, as once, few, many or a class of expanded clone.

j_call: TRBJ1-5
v_call: TRBV6-1
d_call: TRBD1
clone_size: few
cdr3_aa: CASSGGQGNQPQHF
cdr3_nt: TGTGCCAGCAGTGGCGGACAGGGGAATCAGCCCCAGCATTTT

j_call: TRBJ1-2
v_call: TRBV27
d_call: TRBD1
clone_size: many
cdr3_aa: CASSLRQGYGYTF
cdr3_nt: TGTGCCAGCAGTTTAAGACAGGGCTATGGCTACACCTTC

j_call: TRBJ1-1
v_call: TRBV7-9
d_call: .
clone_size: .
cdr3_aa: CASSLSSSGGRTEAFF
cdr3_nt: TGTGCCAGCAGCTTATCTTCTTCCGGCGGGCGTACTGAAGCTTTCTTT

j_call: TRBJ1-1
v_call: TRBV2
d_call: .
clone_size: few
cdr3_aa: CASKDTAEAFF
cdr3_nt: TGTGCCAGCAAGGATACCGCCGAAGCTTTCTTT

j_call: TRBJ2-7
v_call: TRBV2
d_call: TRBD2
clone_size: few
cdr3_aa: CAGGGGGPYEQYF
cdr3_nt: TGTGCCGGCGGAGGCGGGGGACCCTACGAGCAGTACTTC

j_call: TRBJ2-2
v_call: TRBV7-7
d_call: TRBD2
clone_size: .
cdr3_aa: CASSLTGGVAGELFF
cdr3_nt: TGTGCCAGCAGCTTGACGGGAGGGGTTGCCGGGGAGCTGTTTTTT

j_call: TRBJ1-2
v_call: TRBV13
d_call: .
clone_size: .
cdr3_aa: CASSSTSDGANYGYTF
cdr3_nt: TGTGCCAGCAGCTCTACGAGCGACGGGGCTAACTATGGCTACACCTTC

j_call: TRBJ2-1
v_call: TRBV12-3/TRBV12-4
d_call: TRBD2
clone_size: .
cdr3_aa: CASSPLSGTSGKVGFNEQFF
cdr3_nt: TGTGCCAGCAGTCCGTTATCCGGGACTAGCGGGAAGGTGGGTTTCAATGAGCAGTTCTTC

j_call: TRBJ2-3
v_call: TRBV4-3
d_call: .
clone_size: few
cdr3_aa: CASSQDGIDTQYF
cdr3_nt: TGCGCCAGCAGCCAAGATGGTATAGATACGCAGTATTTT

j_call: TRBJ2-6
v_call: TRBV7-3
d_call: .
clone_size: .
cdr3_aa: CASSATGSGANVLTF
cdr3_nt: TGTGCCAGCAGCGCAACAGGGTCTGGGGCCAACGTCCTGACTTTC

j_call: TRBJ2-1
v_call: TRBV6-6
d_call: .
clone_size: .
cdr3_aa: CASSYNSGGRQDEQFF
cdr3_nt: TGTGCCAGCAGTTACAACAGCGGAGGTAGGCAGGATGAGCAGTTCTTC

j_call: TRBJ1-1
v_call: TRBV2
d_call: .
clone_size: few
cdr3_aa: CASSDYPLGPEAFF
cdr3_nt: TGTGCCAGCAGTGATTATCCTCTGGGACCTGAAGCTTTCTTT

j_call: TRBJ2-5
v_call: TRBV20-1
d_call: .
clone_size: few
cdr3_aa: CSAFTGVLLETQYF
cdr3_nt: TGCAGTGCTTTCACGGGAGTTTTGTTGGAGACCCAGTACTTC

j_call: TRBJ2-7
v_call: TRBV7-8
d_call: TRBD2
clone_size: few
cdr3_aa: CASAGLAGSYEQYF
cdr3_nt: TGTGCCAGCGCTGGACTAGCGGGATCCTACGAGCAGTACTTC

j_call: TRBJ2-1
v_call: TRBV4-1
d_call: TRBD1
clone_size: many
cdr3_aa: CASSQGQGARNEQFF
cdr3_nt: TGCGCCAGCAGCCAAGGACAGGGGGCTAGGAATGAGCAGTTCTTC

j_call: TRBJ1-2
v_call: TRBV4-3
d_call: TRBD1
clone_size: many
cdr3_aa: CASSLGQGDYGYTF
cdr3_nt: TGCGCCAGCAGCCTAGGACAGGGGGACTATGGCTACACCTTC

j_call: TRBJ1-2
v_call: TRBV2
d_call: .
clone_size: few
cdr3_aa: CASREGYNYGYTF
cdr3_nt: TGTGCCAGCAGGGAAGGATATAACTATGGCTACACCTTC

j_call: TRBJ1-5
v_call: TRBV2
d_call: .
clone_size: medium-sized
cdr3_aa: CASSGEGGNQPQHF
cdr3_nt: TGTGCCAGCAGTGGAGAGGGGGGGAATCAGCCCCAGCATTTT

j_call: TRBJ1-5
v_call: TRBV29-1
d_call: TRBD1
clone_size: few
cdr3_aa: CSVGTGSNQPQHF
cdr3_nt: TGCAGCGTTGGGACAGGGAGCAATCAGCCCCAGCATTTT

j_call: TRBJ2-2
v_call: TRBV7-9
d_call: .
clone_size: many
cdr3_aa: CASSLNREANTGELFF
cdr3_nt: TGTGCCAGCAGCCTTAACAGGGAAGCGAACACCGGGGAGCTGTTTTTT

j_call: TRBJ1-1
v_call: TRBV27
d_call: .
clone_size: many
cdr3_aa: CASSLYSSTSPFF
cdr3_nt: TGTGCCAGCAGTTTATATAGTTCTACCTCACCTTTCTTT

j_call: TRBJ1-1
v_call: TRBV4-2
d_call: TRBD1
clone_size: few
cdr3_aa: CASSQELMRDRVNTEAFF
cdr3_nt: TGTGCCAGCAGCCAAGAATTGATGAGGGACAGGGTGAACACTGAAGCTTTCTTT

j_call: TRBJ2-2
v_call: TRBV7-3
d_call: .
clone_size: many
cdr3_aa: CASSLVPGELFF
cdr3_nt: TGTGCCAGCAGCTTAGTCCCCGGGGAGCTGTTTTTT

j_call: TRBJ1-1
v_call: TRBV6-2/TRBV6-3
d_call: .
clone_size: few
cdr3_aa: CASSFRGLVNTEAFF
cdr3_nt: TGTGCCAGCAGTTTTCGGGGGCTAGTGAACACTGAAGCTTTCTTT

j_call: TRBJ2-1
v_call: TRBV7-8
d_call: .
clone_size: many
cdr3_aa: CASSFLSRDFSYNEQFF
cdr3_nt: TGTGCCAGCAGCTTTTTGAGCCGGGACTTCTCCTACAATGAGCAGTTCTTC